The text below deals with one T cell receptor beta chain. TCRdb re-called the PCR reads with MiXCR, one entry per CDR3 protein. This table has more than 80,000 distinct CDR3 sequences, about half appearing once. The data belong to a study of CDR3 diversity in severe acne. Germline V gene data show CDR1 as SNHLY and CDR2 as FYNNEI. Deletions cut 10 bases from V and 4 bases from J, with 10 bases between. This CDR3 is 11 amino acids long. The TCR comes from a male donor with severe acne vulgaris. The rearrangement links TRBV2 to TRBJ1-2; D possibly corresponds to TRBD1 (5 bases). Sequenced sample: blood. In DNA, the CDR3 is TGTGCCAACGGCAGGGTCTATGGCTACACCTTC. Its translation: CANGRVYGYTF.